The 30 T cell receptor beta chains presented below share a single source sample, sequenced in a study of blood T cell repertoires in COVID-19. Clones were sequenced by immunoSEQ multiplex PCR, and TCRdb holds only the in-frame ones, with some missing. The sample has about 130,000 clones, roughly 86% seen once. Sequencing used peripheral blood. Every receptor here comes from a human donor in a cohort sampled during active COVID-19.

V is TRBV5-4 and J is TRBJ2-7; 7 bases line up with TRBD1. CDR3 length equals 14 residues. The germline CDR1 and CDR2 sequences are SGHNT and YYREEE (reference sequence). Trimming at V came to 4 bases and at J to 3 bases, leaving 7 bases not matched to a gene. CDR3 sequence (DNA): TGTGCCAGCAGCCCCCGGGGACAGATCTACGAGCAGTACTTC. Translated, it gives CASSPRGQIYEQYF.

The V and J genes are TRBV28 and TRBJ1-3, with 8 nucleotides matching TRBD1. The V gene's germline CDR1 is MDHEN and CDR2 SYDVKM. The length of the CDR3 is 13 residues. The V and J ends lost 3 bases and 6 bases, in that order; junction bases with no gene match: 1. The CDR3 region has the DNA TGTGCCAGCAGTTTGGACAGGGTAAACACCATATATTTT. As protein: CASSLDRVNTIYF.

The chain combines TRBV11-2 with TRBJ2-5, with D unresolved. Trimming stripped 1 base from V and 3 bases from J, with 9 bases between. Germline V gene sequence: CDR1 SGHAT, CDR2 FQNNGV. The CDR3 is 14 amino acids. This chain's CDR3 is CASSLGVTKETQYF. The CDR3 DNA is TGTGCCAGCAGCTTAGGGGTCACTAAAGAGACCCAGTACTTC.

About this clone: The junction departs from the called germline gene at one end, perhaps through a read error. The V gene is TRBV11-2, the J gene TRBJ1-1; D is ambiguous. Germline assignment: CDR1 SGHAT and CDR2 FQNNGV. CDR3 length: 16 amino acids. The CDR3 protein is CTSSLSGVIVNTEAFF. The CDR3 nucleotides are TGTACCAGCAGCTTAAGCGGTGTAATCGTGAACACTGAAGCTTTCTTT.

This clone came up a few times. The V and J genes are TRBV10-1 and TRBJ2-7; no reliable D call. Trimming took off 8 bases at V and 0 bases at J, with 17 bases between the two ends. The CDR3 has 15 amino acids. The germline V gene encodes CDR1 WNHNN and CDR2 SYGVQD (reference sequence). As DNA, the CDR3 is TGCGCCAGCTCTCCCCAGGCCCTACCCTCCTACGAGCAGTACTTC. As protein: CASSPQALPSYEQYF.

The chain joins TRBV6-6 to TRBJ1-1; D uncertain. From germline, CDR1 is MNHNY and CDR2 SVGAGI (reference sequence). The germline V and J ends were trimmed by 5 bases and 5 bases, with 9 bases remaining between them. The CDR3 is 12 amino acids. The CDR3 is CASSPQWTEAFF. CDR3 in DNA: TGTGCCAGCAGTCCCCAGTGGACTGAAGCTTTCTTT.

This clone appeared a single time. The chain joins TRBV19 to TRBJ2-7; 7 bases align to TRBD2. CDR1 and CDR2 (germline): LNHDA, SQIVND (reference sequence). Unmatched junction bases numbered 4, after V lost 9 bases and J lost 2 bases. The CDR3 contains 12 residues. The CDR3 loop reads CASGRSTYEQYF. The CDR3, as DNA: TGTGCCAGCGGGAGGTCCACCTACGAGCAGTACTTC.

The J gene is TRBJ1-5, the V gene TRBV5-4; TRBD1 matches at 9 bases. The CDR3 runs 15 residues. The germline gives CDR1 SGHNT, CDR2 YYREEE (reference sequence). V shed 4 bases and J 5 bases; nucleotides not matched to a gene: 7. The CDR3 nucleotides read TGTGCCAGCAGCCCCGGGGGGGACAGGGATCAGCCCCAGCATTTT. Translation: CASSPGGDRDQPQHF.

As DNA, the CDR3 is TGTGCCAGCAGCCCTCGACTAGCGGGGTTAAATGAGCAGTTCTTC. This sequence encodes CASSPRLAGLNEQFF. The chain recombines TRBV7-3 with TRBJ2-1; 11 bases map to TRBD2. Germline CDR1 reads SGHTA; CDR2 reads FQGTGA. This CDR3 is built from 15 residues. With 5 bases clipped from V and 7 bases from J, the junction kept 7 bases outside the gene matches.

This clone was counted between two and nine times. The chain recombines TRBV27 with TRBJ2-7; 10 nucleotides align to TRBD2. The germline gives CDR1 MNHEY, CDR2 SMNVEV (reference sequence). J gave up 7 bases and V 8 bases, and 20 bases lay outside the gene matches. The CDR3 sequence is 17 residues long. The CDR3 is CASGAVGLAGVSQEQYF. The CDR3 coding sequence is TGTGCCAGCGGCGCCGTCGGGCTAGCGGGAGTTTCGCAAGAGCAGTACTTC.

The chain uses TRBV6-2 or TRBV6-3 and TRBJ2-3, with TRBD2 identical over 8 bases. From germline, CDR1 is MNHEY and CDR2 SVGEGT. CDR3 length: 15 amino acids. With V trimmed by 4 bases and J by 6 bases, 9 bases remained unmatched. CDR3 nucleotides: TGTGCCAGCAGTTCGCGGACTAGCCGTTTGGATACGCAGTATTTT. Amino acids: CASSSRTSRLDTQYF.

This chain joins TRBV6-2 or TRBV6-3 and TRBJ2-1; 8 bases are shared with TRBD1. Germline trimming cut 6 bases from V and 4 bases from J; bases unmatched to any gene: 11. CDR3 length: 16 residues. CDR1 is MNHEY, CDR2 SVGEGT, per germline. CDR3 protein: CASSKIGQGSYNEQFF. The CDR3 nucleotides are TGTGCCAGCAGCAAAATAGGACAGGGTTCGTACAATGAGCAGTTCTTC.

The CDR3 DNA follows: TGTGCCAGCAGTTATGAGGGACTGGGCGAGCAGTACTTC. It encodes CASSYEGLGEQYF. The V call is TRBV6-5, the J call TRBJ2-7; D is possibly TRBD2 (6 bases). The CDR3 extends over 13 amino acids. V lost 3 bases, J lost 6 bases, and 12 bases lay in between. Germline-derived CDR1 and CDR2 are MNHEY and SVGAGI.

For the CDR3, the DNA is TGTGCCAGCAGCGTTGGGGGACTAGCGGATCCGAGGGAGACCCAGTACTTC. Translation: CASSVGGLADPRETQYF. The rearrangement links TRBV9 to TRBJ2-5; 11 bases are a match to TRBD2. J gave up 5 bases and V 2 bases, and 11 bases lay outside the gene matches. The CDR3 is 17 residues long. Germline values: CDR1 SGDLS, CDR2 YYNGEE.

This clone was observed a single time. The CDR3: CAISERAGGTDTQYF. The CDR3 nucleotides read TGTGCCATCAGTGAAAGAGCGGGGGGCACAGATACGCAGTATTTT. The rearrangement joins TRBV10-3 to TRBJ2-3; 8 bases align to TRBD2. The CDR3 extends over 15 amino acids. CDR1 is ENHRY, CDR2 SYGVKD, per germline. The junction had 3 bases not matched to a gene; V was cut back by 3 bases and J by 1 base.

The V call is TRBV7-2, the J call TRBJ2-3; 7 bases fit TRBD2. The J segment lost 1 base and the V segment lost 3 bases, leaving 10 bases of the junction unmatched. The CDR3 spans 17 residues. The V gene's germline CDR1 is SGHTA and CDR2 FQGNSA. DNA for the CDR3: TGTGCCAGCAGCTTTGGTAGCGGGCTAGCGGGCACAGATACGCAGTATTTT. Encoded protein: CASSFGSGLAGTDTQYF. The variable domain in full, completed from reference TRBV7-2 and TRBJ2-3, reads GAGVSQSPSNKVTEKGKDVELRCDPISGHTALYWYRQSLGQGLEFLIYFQGNSAPDKSGLPSDRFSAERTGGSVSTLTIQRTQQEDSAVYLCASSFGSGLAGTDTQYFGPGTRLTVL.

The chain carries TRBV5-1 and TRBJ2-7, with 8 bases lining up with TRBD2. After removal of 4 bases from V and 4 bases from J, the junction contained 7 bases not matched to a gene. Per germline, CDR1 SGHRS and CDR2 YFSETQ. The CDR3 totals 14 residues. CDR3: CASSPPTSVYEQYF. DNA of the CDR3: TGCGCCAGCAGCCCCCCGACTAGCGTTTACGAGCAGTACTTC.

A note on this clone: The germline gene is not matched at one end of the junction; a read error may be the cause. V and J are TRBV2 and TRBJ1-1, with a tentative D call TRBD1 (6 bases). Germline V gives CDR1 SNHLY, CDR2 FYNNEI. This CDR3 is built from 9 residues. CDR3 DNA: TGTGCCAGCGGTTGGGACAACAACTTT. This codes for CASGWDNNF.

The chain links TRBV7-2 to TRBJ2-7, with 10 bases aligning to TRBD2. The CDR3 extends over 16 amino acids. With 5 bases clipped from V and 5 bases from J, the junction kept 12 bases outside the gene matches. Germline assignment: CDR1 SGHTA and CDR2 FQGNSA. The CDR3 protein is CASSHGGLAGDNEQYF. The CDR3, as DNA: TGTGCCAGCAGCCACGGTGGGCTAGCGGGAGATAACGAGCAGTACTTC.

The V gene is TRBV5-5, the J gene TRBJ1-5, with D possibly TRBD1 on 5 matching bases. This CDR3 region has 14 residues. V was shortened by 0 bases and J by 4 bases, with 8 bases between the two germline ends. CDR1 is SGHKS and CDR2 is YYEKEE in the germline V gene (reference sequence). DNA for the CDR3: TGTGCCAGCAGCTTGGGGACATCGAATCAGCCCCAGCATTTT. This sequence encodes CASSLGTSNQPQHF.

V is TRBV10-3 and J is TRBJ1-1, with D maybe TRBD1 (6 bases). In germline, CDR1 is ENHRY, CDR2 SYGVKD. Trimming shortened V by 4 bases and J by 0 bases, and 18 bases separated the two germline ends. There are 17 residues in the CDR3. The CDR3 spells CAISAPWGGDMNTEAFF. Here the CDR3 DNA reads TGTGCCATCAGTGCACCCTGGGGGGGGGACATGAACACTGAAGCTTTCTTT.

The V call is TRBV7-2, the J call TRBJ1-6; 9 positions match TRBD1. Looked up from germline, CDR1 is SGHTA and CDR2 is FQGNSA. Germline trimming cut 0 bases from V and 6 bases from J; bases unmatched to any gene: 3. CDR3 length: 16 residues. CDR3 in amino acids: CASSLAGTGINSPLHF. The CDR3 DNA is TGTGCCAGCAGCTTAGCTGGGACAGGGATTAATTCACCCCTCCACTTT.

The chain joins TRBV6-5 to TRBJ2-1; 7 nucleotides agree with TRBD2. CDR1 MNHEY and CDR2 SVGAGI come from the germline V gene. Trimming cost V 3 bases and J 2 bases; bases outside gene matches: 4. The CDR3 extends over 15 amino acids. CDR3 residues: CASSYDLAAYNEQFF. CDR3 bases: TGTGCCAGCAGTTATGATCTAGCGGCCTACAATGAGCAGTTCTTC.

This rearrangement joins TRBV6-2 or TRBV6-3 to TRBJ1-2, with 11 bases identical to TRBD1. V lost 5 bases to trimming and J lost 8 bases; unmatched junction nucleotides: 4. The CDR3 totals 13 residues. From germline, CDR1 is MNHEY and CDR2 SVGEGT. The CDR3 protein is CASSGQGAGGYTF. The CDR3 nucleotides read TGTGCCAGCAGTGGACAGGGGGCAGGCGGCTACACCTTC.

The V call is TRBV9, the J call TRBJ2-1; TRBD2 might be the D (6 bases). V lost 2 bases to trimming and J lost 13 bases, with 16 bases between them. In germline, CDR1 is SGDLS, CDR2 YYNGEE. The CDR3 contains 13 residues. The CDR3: CASSVSREDGQFF. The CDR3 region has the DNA TGTGCCAGCAGCGTTTCCAGGGAGGATGGCCAGTTCTTC.

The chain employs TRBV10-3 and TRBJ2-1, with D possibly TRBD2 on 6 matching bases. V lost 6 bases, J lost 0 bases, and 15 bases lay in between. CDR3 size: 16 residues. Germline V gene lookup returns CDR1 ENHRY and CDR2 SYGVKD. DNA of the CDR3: TGTGCCATCAGAGATTCTAGCGCCAGCTCCTACAATGAGCAGTTCTTC. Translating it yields CAIRDSSASSYNEQFF.

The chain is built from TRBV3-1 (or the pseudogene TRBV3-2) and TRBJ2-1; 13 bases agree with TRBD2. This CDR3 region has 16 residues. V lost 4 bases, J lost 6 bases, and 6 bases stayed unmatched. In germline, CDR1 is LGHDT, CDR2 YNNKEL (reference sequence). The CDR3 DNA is TGTGCCAGCAGCCCTTGGACTAGCGGGAGTGGCAATGAGCAGTTCTTC. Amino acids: CASSPWTSGSGNEQFF.

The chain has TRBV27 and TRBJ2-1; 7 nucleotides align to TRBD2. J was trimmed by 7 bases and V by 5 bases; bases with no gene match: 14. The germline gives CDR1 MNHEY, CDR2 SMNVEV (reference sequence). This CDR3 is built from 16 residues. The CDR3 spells CASSLLSGWGGNEQFF. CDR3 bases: TGTGCCAGCAGTCTTTTATCGGGGTGGGGGGGGAATGAGCAGTTCTTC.

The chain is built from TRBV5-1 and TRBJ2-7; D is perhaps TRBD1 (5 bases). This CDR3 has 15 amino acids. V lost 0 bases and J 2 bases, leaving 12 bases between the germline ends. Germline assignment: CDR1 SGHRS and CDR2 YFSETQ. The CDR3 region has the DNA TGCGCCAGCAGCTTGGTGCAGGGCACTACCTACGAGCAGTACTTC. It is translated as CASSLVQGTTYEQYF.

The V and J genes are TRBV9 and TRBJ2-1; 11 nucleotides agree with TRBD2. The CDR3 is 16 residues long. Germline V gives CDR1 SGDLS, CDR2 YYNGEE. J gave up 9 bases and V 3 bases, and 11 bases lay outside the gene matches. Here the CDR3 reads CASSGPGLAVRGEQFF. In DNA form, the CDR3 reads TGTGCCAGCAGCGGGCCGGGACTAGCGGTTCGGGGTGAGCAGTTCTTC. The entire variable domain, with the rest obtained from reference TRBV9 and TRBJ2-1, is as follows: DSGVTQTPKHLITATGQRVTLRCSPRSGDLSVYWYQQSLDQGLQFLIQYYNGEERAKGNILERFSAQQFPDLHSELNLSSLELGDSALYFCASSGPGLAVRGEQFFGPGTRLTVL.